One T cell receptor (beta chain) is described in this entry. Its specificity is unknown. The data were produced by immunoSEQ multiplex PCR, yet TCRdb's version contains in-frame clones alone and is incomplete. The sample lists 150,000 or so clones, around 94% occurring once. The CDR3 loop spans 16 amino acids. V gave up 4 bases and J gave up 6 bases; unmatched junction bases: 15. Germline CDR1 SGDLS, CDR2 YYNGEE. These data originate in a study of T cell responses to AZD1222 COVID-19 vaccine. Regarding the study as a whole: Repertoires in all cases were sampled only once the peak T cell response had passed.

This chain connects TRBV9 to TRBJ1-1, with 7 bases fitting TRBD1. This clonotype was obtained from an adult who received the AZD1222 COVID-19 vaccine. The source material was peripheral blood, sampled 28 days after the second AZD1222 dose. The CDR3 region has the DNA TGTGCCAGCAGCATTAGAGAGACAGGGAGATTCGCTGAAGCTTTCTTT. Encoded protein: CASSIRETGRFAEAFF.